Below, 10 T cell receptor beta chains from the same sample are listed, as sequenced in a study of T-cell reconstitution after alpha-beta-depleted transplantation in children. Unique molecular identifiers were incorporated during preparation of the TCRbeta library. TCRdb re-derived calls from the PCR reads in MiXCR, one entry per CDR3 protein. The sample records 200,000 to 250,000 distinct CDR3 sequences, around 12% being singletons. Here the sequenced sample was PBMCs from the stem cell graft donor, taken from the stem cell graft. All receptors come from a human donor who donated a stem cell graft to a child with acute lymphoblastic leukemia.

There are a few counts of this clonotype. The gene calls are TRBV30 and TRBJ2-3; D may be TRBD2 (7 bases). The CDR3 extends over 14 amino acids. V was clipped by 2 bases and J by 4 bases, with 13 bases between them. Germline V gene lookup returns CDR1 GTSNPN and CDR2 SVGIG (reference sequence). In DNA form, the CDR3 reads TGTGCCTGGAGTTTAGGAGGGGGGGCAGATACGCAGTATTTT. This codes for CAWSLGGGADTQYF.

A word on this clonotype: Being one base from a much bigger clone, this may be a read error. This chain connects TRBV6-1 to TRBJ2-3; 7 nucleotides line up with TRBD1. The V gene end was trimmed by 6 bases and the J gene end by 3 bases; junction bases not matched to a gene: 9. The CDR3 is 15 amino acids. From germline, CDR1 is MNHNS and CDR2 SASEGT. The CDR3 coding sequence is TGTGCCAGCAGGCCCGACAGGGTGAAGACAGATACGCAGTATTTT. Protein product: CASRPDRVKTDTQYF.

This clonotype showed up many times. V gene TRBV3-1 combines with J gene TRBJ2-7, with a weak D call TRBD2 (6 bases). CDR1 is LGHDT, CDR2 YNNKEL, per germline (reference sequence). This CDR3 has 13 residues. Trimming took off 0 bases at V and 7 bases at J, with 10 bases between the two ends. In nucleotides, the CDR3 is TGTGCCAGCAGCCAAGATCTTGGGAGGGAGCAGTACTTC. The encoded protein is CASSQDLGREQYF.

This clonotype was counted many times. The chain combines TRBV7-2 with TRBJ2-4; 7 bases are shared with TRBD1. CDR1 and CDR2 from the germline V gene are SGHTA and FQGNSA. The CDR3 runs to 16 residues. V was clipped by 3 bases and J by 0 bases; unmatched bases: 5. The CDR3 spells CASSLGTDLAKNIQYF. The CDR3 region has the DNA TGTGCCAGCAGCTTGGGGACAGACCTAGCCAAAAACATTCAGTACTTC.

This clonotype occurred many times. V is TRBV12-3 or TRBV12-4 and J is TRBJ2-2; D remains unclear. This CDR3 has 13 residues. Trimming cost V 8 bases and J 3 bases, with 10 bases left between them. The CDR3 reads CASRYSYTGELFF. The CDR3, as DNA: TGTGCCAGCCGCTACAGTTACACCGGGGAGCTGTTTTTT.

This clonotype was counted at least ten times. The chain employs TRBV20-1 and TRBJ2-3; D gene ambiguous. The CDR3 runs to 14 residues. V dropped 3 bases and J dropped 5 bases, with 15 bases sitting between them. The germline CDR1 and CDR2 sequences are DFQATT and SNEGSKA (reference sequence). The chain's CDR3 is CSASGPLKGDTQYF. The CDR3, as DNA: TGCAGTGCTAGCGGCCCCCTCAAGGGAGATACGCAGTATTTT.

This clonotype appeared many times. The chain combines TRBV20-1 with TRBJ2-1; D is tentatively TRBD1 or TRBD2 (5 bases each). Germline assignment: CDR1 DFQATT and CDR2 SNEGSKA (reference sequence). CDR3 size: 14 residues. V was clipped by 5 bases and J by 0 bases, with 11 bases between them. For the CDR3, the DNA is TGCAGTGCTCCGGGGCGGTTCTCCTACAATGAGCAGTTCTTC. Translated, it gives CSAPGRFSYNEQFF.

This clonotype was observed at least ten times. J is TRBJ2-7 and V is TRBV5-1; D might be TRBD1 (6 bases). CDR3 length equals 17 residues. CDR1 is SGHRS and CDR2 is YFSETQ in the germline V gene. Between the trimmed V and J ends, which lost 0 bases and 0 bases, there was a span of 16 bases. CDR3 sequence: CASSLGFDRIFSYEQYF. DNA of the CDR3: TGCGCCAGCAGCTTGGGATTCGACAGGATCTTCTCCTACGAGCAGTACTTC.

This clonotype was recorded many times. The CDR3 sequence: CASSPKSTDTQYF. The CDR3, as DNA: TGTGCCAGCAGCCCCAAAAGCACAGATACGCAGTATTTT. The chain carries TRBV9 and TRBJ2-3; D ambiguous. The CDR3 is made up of 13 amino acids. V was shortened by 4 bases and J by 0 bases, with 6 bases between the two germline ends. In germline, CDR1 is SGDLS, CDR2 YYNGEE. Drawing the rest from reference TRBV9 and TRBJ2-3, the complete variable domain is DSGVTQTPKHLITATGQRVTLRCSPRSGDLSVYWYQQSLDQGLQFLIQYYNGEERAKGNILERFSAQQFPDLHSELNLSSLELGDSALYFCASSPKSTDTQYFGPGTRLTVL.

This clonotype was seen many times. CDR3 amino acids: CASRQGYGYTF. The CDR3 coding sequence is TGTGCCAGCAGACAGGGCTATGGCTACACCTTC. The V gene is TRBV28, the J gene TRBJ1-2; maybe TRBD1 (6 bases). Germline CDR1 is MDHEN and CDR2 is SYDVKM. Between the trimmed V and J ends, which lost 6 bases and 4 bases, there was a span of 6 bases. This CDR3 has 11 residues.